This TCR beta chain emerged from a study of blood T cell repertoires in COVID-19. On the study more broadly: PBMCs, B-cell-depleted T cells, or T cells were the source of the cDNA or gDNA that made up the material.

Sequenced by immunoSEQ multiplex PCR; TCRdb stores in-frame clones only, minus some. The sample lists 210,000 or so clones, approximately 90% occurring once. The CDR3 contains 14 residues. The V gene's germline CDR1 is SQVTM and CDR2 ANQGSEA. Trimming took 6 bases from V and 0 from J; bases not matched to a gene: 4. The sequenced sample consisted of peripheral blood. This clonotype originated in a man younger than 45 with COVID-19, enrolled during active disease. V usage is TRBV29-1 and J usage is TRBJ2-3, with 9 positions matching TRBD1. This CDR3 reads CSVRTGVSTDTQYF. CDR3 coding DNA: TGCAGCGTCCGGACAGGGGTGAGCACAGATACGCAGTATTTT.